One and the same sample provided the 30 T cell receptor beta chains below, sequenced in a study of T cell responses to AZD1222 COVID-19 vaccine. Clones were read by immunoSEQ multiplex PCR, and TCRdb kept only the in-frame ones, dropping some. The sample has over 100,000 clones; 75% to 90% are singletons. Sequencing was performed on peripheral blood, taken on day 0 of AZD1222 vaccination. The receptors derive from an adult in good health.

The rearrangement joins TRBV7-8 to TRBJ2-7, with D perhaps matching TRBD1 or TRBD2 (5 bases each). Deletions cut 9 bases from V and 1 base from J, with 16 bases between. The CDR3 spans 14 residues. Germline V lookup: CDR1 SGHVS, CDR2 FQNEAQ. The DNA of the CDR3 is TGTGCCAGTACTTTGGGACGGTGGTCCTACGAGCAGTACTTC. Its translation is CASTLGRWSYEQYF.

J is TRBJ2-1 and V is TRBV4-1, with D perhaps matching TRBD1 (7 bases). CDR3 size: 15 residues. Trimming left V 0 bases short and J 5 bases short, with 11 bases between. CDR1 and CDR2 from the germline V gene are MGHRA and YSYEKL. The CDR3 nucleotides are TGCGCCAGCAGCCAAGATGCAGGGGGGAACAATGAGCAGTTCTTC. This gives the protein CASSQDAGGNNEQFF.

V and J are TRBV2 and TRBJ2-7; the D gene is possibly TRBD1 (5 bases). The germline gives CDR1 SNHLY, CDR2 FYNNEI. Trimming stripped 4 bases from V and 0 bases from J, with 13 bases between. CDR3 length: 15 residues. CDR3 coding DNA: TGTGCCAGCAGTGCGCGGCAGGGTAGCTCCTACGAGCAGTACTTC. It is translated as CASSARQGSSYEQYF.

V usage is TRBV14 and J usage is TRBJ2-5; D is unresolved. Germline loops: CDR1 SGHDN, CDR2 FVKESK. V lost 2 bases and J 5 bases, leaving 15 bases between the germline ends. CDR3 length equals 15 residues. The DNA for the CDR3 is TGTGCCAGCAGCCAACAGCGTTCACTCGGGGAGACCCAGTACTTC. Translated, it gives CASSQQRSLGETQYF.

The table lists this clone with a count of one. This rearrangement joins TRBV6-5 to TRBJ1-4, with unresolved D. Germline values: CDR1 MNHEY, CDR2 SVGAGI. V lost 0 bases, J lost 8 bases, and 7 bases lay in between. The CDR3 extends over 13 amino acids. CDR3 in amino acids: CASSYSRVEKLFF. CDR3 nucleotide sequence: TGTGCCAGCAGTTACTCTAGGGTAGAAAAACTGTTTTTT.

This chain joins TRBV6-4 and TRBJ2-3; TRBD1 is a possible D gene (6 bases). Germline V gives CDR1 MRHNA, CDR2 SNTAGT. The CDR3 sequence is 14 residues long. Trimming took 6 bases from V and 4 from J, leaving 14 bases between them. The CDR3 DNA sequence: TGTGCCAGCAGAATCAACAGGGTGTCAGATACGCAGTATTTT. Translating gives CASRINRVSDTQYF.

V gene TRBV11-2 combines with J gene TRBJ2-7; D remains ambiguous. Trimming removed 3 bases from V and 2 bases from J, with 11 bases in between. The CDR3 totals 14 residues. Germline loops: CDR1 SGHAT, CDR2 FQNNGV. CDR3 amino acids: CASSLTAEAYEQYF. In DNA form, the CDR3 reads TGTGCCAGCAGCTTGACTGCAGAGGCCTACGAGCAGTACTTC.

The chain employs TRBV11-2 and TRBJ2-5; D is perhaps TRBD2 (5 bases). This CDR3 is 15 amino acids long. Germline V gene data show CDR1 as SGHAT and CDR2 as FQNNGV. The ends were cut back, 4 bases at V and 1 base at J, with 13 bases in the middle. Here the CDR3 DNA reads TGTGCCAGCAGCTCAGAGGACTGGATCCAAGAGACCCAGTACTTC. It codes for CASSSEDWIQETQYF.

The chain employs TRBV11-2 and TRBJ1-6; D call uncertain. The germline V and J ends were trimmed by 3 bases and 0 bases, with 15 bases remaining between them. This CDR3 region has 18 residues. The germline CDR1 and CDR2 sequences are SGHAT and FQNNGV. CDR3 loop: CASSFGAGYSSYNSPLHF. The CDR3 DNA reads as TGTGCCAGCAGCTTCGGCGCAGGATATAGCTCCTATAATTCACCCCTCCACTTT.

The chain is built from TRBV11-2 and TRBJ2-3; 11 bases map to TRBD2. The V gene's germline CDR1 is SGHAT and CDR2 FQNNGV. V lost 2 bases to trimming and J lost 5 bases; unmatched junction nucleotides: 6. This CDR3 is 16 amino acids long. CDR3 residues: CASSLIAGGRVDTQYF. The CDR3 region has the DNA TGTGCCAGCAGCTTAATAGCGGGAGGGCGTGTAGATACGCAGTATTTT.

The chain is built from TRBV10-2 and TRBJ2-1, with a possible D match to TRBD1 (6 bases). The germline CDR1 and CDR2 sequences are WSHSY and SAAADI. V was pared by 11 bases and J by 4 bases, with 15 bases between. The CDR3 is 13 residues long. The CDR3 sequence: CASGRTVYNEQFF. As DNA, the CDR3 is TGCGCCTCTGGCCGGACAGTATACAATGAGCAGTTCTTC.

The V and J genes are TRBV28 and TRBJ1-1; D call uncertain. Germline CDR1 MDHEN, CDR2 SYDVKM. The CDR3 totals 14 residues. V lost 3 bases to trimming and J lost 6 bases, with 14 bases between them. Here the CDR3 reads CASSLVSIRAEAFF. CDR3 sequence (DNA): TGTGCCAGCAGTTTGGTTAGTATACGCGCTGAAGCTTTCTTT.

This clone was counted once. The chain couples TRBV4-1 to TRBJ2-1, with D perhaps being TRBD1 or TRBD2 (7 bases each). Between the trimmed V and J ends, which lost 4 bases and 7 bases, there was a span of 17 bases. Germline V gene sequence: CDR1 MGHRA, CDR2 YSYEKL. The CDR3 extends over 15 amino acids. The CDR3: CASSLPGGGRNEQFF. CDR3 nucleotides: TGCGCCAGCAGCCTCCCAGGGGGGGGGAGGAATGAGCAGTTCTTC.

The CDR3 is CASRGDGGELQYF. For the CDR3, the DNA is TGTGCCAGCAGAGGAGACGGAGGAGAGCTGCAGTACTTC. The chain uses TRBV2 and TRBJ2-7; D may be TRBD2 (5 bases). Trimming took 6 bases from V and 9 from J, leaving 18 bases between them. Germline V lookup: CDR1 SNHLY, CDR2 FYNNEI. The CDR3 is made up of 13 amino acids.

This clone was observed once. This chain connects TRBV7-9 to TRBJ2-1; D is undetermined. CDR1 and CDR2 (germline): SEHNR, FQNEAQ (reference sequence). The CDR3 contains 17 residues. V lost 5 bases to trimming and J lost 8 bases, with 25 bases between them. CDR3 residues: CASSPPPWLRVRDEQFF. The CDR3 DNA follows: TGTGCCAGCAGCCCTCCCCCCTGGCTTAGGGTACGGGATGAGCAGTTCTTC. Full variable domain (missing parts from reference TRBV7-9 and TRBJ2-1): DTGVSQNPRHKITKRGQNVTFRCDPISEHNRLYWYRQTLGQGPEFLTYFQNEAQLEKSRLLSDRFSAERPKGSFSTLEIQRTEQGDSAMYLCASSPPPWLRVRDEQFFGPGTRLTVL.

This clone was seen only a few times. J is TRBJ2-7 and V is TRBV7-9, with 10 bases that match TRBD2. Trimming at V came to 1 base and at J to 3 bases, leaving 6 bases not matched to a gene. This CDR3 is 16 amino acids long. Germline values: CDR1 SEHNR, CDR2 FQNEAQ (reference sequence). The CDR3 DNA is TGTGCCAGCAGCTTAGTGGGGCCTAGCGGGAGCTACGAGCAGTACTTC. Translation: CASSLVGPSGSYEQYF.

This rearrangement joins TRBV5-6 to TRBJ2-7; 8 positions match TRBD1. The CDR3 has 14 residues. Looked up from germline, CDR1 is SGHDT and CDR2 is YYEEEE. J was trimmed by 0 bases and V by 3 bases; bases with no gene match: 2. Here the CDR3 reads CASSWTGPSYEQYF. The CDR3 DNA follows: TGTGCCAGCAGCTGGACAGGGCCCTCCTACGAGCAGTACTTC.

The genes are TRBV5-6 and TRBJ2-1; 13 bases are shared with TRBD2. V was clipped by 4 bases and J by 3 bases; unmatched bases: 4. Germline V gives CDR1 SGHDT, CDR2 YYEEEE. This CDR3 has 16 residues. The CDR3 is CASSPGLAGHYNEQFF. The CDR3 DNA reads TGTGCCAGCAGCCCGGGACTAGCGGGACACTACAATGAGCAGTTCTTC.

The chain recombines TRBV5-6 with TRBJ1-2, with D unresolved. The CDR3 loop spans 14 amino acids. Trimming left V 0 bases short and J 3 bases short, with 9 bases between. Per the germline V gene, CDR1 is SGHDT and CDR2 is YYEEEE. CDR3 residues: CASSLAEAYYGYTF. Written as DNA, the CDR3 is TGTGCCAGCAGCTTGGCCGAAGCTTACTATGGCTACACCTTC. Full variable domain (missing parts from reference TRBV5-6 and TRBJ1-2): DAGVTQSPTHLIKTRGQQVTLRCSPKSGHDTVSWYQQALGQGPQFIFQYYEEEERQRGNFPDRFSGHQFPNYSSELNVNALLLGDSALYLCASSLAEAYYGYTFGSGTRLTVV.

The V gene is TRBV30, the J gene TRBJ1-6, with D unclear. The V gene's germline CDR1 is GTSNPN and CDR2 SVGIG (reference sequence). This CDR3 spans 16 amino acids. V lost 3 bases and J lost 9, with 21 bases in between. CDR3 sequence (DNA): TGTGCCTGGAGACCACCCGCGACTGCCGGGTCTTCACCCCTCCACTTT. Translating it yields CAWRPPATAGSSPLHF.

The rearrangement links TRBV18 to TRBJ1-1; D not resolved. Per the germline V gene, CDR1 is KGHSH and CDR2 is LQKENI. Trimming shortened V by 1 base and J by 1 base, and 10 bases separated the two germline ends. The length of the CDR3 is 15 residues. The CDR3 nucleotides are TGTGCCAGCTCACCACTAGTAGAATGGAACACTGAAGCTTTCTTT. As protein: CASSPLVEWNTEAFF. Based on the CDR3 plus reference TRBV18 and TRBJ1-1, the full variable domain is NAGVMQNPRHLVRRRGQEARLRCSPMKGHSHVYWYRQLPEEGLKFMVYLQKENIIDESGMPKERFSAEFPKEGPSILRIQQVVRGDSAAYFCASSPLVEWNTEAFFGQGTRLTVV.

The rearrangement joins TRBV18 to TRBJ2-5, with TRBD1 matching 9 bases. With 3 bases clipped from V and 5 bases from J, the junction kept 7 bases outside the gene matches. There are 15 residues in the CDR3. The V gene's germline CDR1 is KGHSH and CDR2 LQKENI. The CDR3 region is CASSPRDREDETQYF. CDR3 nucleotide sequence: TGTGCCAGCTCACCCCGGGACAGGGAGGACGAGACCCAGTACTTC.

This sequence joins TRBV4-2 and TRBJ1-2; possibly TRBD1 for D (5 bases). Germline CDR1 LGHNA, CDR2 YNFKEQ. Trimming stripped 2 bases from V and 2 bases from J, with 9 bases between. The CDR3 extends over 14 amino acids. The CDR3 bases are TGTGCCAGCAGCCAACAGGGTATGAACTATGGCTACACCTTC. Its protein is CASSQQGMNYGYTF.

V is TRBV7-2 and J is TRBJ2-1; D gene ambiguous. The CDR3 extends over 13 amino acids. The germline V gene encodes CDR1 SGHTA and CDR2 FQGNSA. V was cut by 2 bases and J by 10 bases, with 12 bases left in between. The CDR3 protein is CASSLIRAGEQFF. CDR3 in DNA: TGTGCCAGCAGCTTAATTCGAGCAGGCGAGCAGTTCTTC.

V gene TRBV6-2 or TRBV6-3 combines with J gene TRBJ2-5; D tentatively fits TRBD1 or TRBD2 (5 bases each). This CDR3 spans 18 amino acids. Germline V gene data show CDR1 as MNHEY and CDR2 as SVGEGT. Trimming left V 0 bases short and J 0 bases short, with 17 bases between. CDR3 amino acids: CASSYSRGPIPNQETQYF. Here the CDR3 DNA reads TGTGCCAGCAGTTACTCACGGGGACCTATACCTAACCAAGAGACCCAGTACTTC.

This chain's CDR3 is CASSTPRAIPMRGANVLTF. CDR3 in DNA: TGTGCCAGTAGTACACCCCGGGCCATCCCGATGCGAGGGGCCAACGTCCTGACTTTC. This chain connects TRBV19 to TRBJ2-6, with D unclear. In germline, CDR1 is LNHDA, CDR2 SQIVND (reference sequence). This CDR3 is 19 amino acids long. V lost 4 bases and J lost 4, with 23 bases in between. Looking up the rest from reference TRBV19 and TRBJ2-6 gives the full variable domain: DGGITQSPKYLFRKEGQNVTLSCEQNLNHDAMYWYRQDPGQGLRLIYYSQIVNDFQKGDIAEGYSVSREKKESFPLTVTSAQKNPTAFYLCASSTPRAIPMRGANVLTFGAGSRLTVL.

The rearrangement uses TRBV7-2 and TRBJ2-7; perhaps TRBD2 as D (5 bases). Germline CDR1 reads SGHTA; CDR2 reads FQGNSA. Trimming shortened V by 1 base and J by 2 bases, and 12 bases separated the two germline ends. This CDR3 is built from 15 residues. The CDR3 coding sequence is TGTGCCAGCAGCTTAGAAGGGTCTAGCCCCTACGAGCAGTACTTC. It translates to CASSLEGSSPYEQYF. Complete variable domain (other parts from reference TRBV7-2 and TRBJ2-7): GAGVSQSPSNKVTEKGKDVELRCDPISGHTALYWYRQSLGQGLEFLIYFQGNSAPDKSGLPSDRFSAERTGGSVSTLTIQRTQQEDSAVYLCASSLEGSSPYEQYFGPGTRLTVT.

The sample holds a few counts of this clone. The genes are TRBV28 and TRBJ2-1, with TRBD1 as a possible D gene (5 bases). The germline V gene has CDR1 MDHEN and CDR2 SYDVKM. This CDR3 has 16 residues. V shed 5 bases and J shed 1 base, with 15 bases lying between them. CDR3 in amino acids: CASSLRTTPSYNEQFF. The CDR3 coding sequence is TGTGCCAGCAGTCTCAGGACAACCCCATCCTACAATGAGCAGTTCTTC.

This chain joins TRBV6-1 and TRBJ2-5; a possible D gene is TRBD1 (6 bases). The V gene's germline CDR1 is MNHNS and CDR2 SASEGT. The CDR3 sequence is 16 residues long. The germline V and J ends were trimmed by 0 bases and 2 bases, with 13 bases remaining between them. The CDR3 region has the DNA TGTGCCAGCAGTGAAGCGTTGGGGACAACACAAGAGACCCAGTACTTC. This sequence encodes CASSEALGTTQETQYF.

In regard to this clone: The sample carries other DNA sequences with the same CDR3. V gene TRBV4-1 combines with J gene TRBJ2-7; D call uncertain. Germline V gene lookup returns CDR1 MGHRA and CDR2 YSYEKL. Trimming took 0 bases from V and 1 from J, leaving 4 bases between them. This CDR3 region has 13 residues. CDR3 DNA: TGCGCCAGCAGCCAAGATGAGTCCTACGAGCAGTACTTC. Translating it yields CASSQDESYEQYF.